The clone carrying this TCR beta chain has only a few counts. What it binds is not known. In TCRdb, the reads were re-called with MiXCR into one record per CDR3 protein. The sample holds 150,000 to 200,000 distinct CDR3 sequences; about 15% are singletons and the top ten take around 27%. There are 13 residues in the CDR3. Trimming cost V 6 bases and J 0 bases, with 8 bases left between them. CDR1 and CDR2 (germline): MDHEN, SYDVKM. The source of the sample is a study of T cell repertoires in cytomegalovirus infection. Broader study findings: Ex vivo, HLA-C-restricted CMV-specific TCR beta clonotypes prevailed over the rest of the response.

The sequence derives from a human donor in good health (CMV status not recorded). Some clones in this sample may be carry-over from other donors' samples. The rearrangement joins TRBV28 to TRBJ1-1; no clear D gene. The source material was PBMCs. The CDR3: CASRVVMNTEAFF. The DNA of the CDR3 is TGTGCCAGCAGAGTCGTCATGAACACTGAAGCTTTCTTT.